Sequencing of this T cell receptor (beta chain) was carried out in a study of cytomegalovirus exposure and HLA in healthy donors. Points from the study as a whole: In vitro assays verified that three CMV-associated chains recognized CMV antigens specifically. Over 150 TCR beta chains were listed as cytomegalovirus-associated. Using the classifier, cytomegalovirus status was reportedly diagnosed with high specificity and sensitivity.

Regarding this clone: The antigen is not known.

Germline V lookup: CDR1 LGHNT, CDR2 FRNRAP. V shed 5 bases, J shed 3 bases, and the junction held 4 bases outside the gene matches. CDR3 length: 13 residues. Produced via immunoSEQ multiplex PCR; TCRdb's table is partial and in-frame only. The sample comprises some 68,000 clones, roughly 95% of which are singletons, and over 2% rests with the top ten. The specimen was PBMCs. The origin of this receptor is a man younger than 35 in good health and CMV-seronegative. The chain links TRBV12-5 to TRBJ2-7; TRBD1 matches at 7 bases. The CDR3 sequence: CASGPTGVYEQYF. DNA for the CDR3: TGTGCTAGTGGTCCAACAGGGGTCTACGAGCAGTACTTC.